This T cell receptor beta chain was sequenced in a study of blood T cells in healthy people across ages. There are 14 residues in the CDR3. Trimming took 1 base from V and 4 from J; bases not matched to a gene: 3. Looked up from germline, CDR1 is LGHNA and CDR2 is YSLEER. The second PCR ran 7 to 11 cycles with a sample-barcoded 5' primer and J-beta primers. TCRdb passed the 5' RACE reads through MiXCR, listing each CDR3 protein once. This sample has 910,000 or so distinct CDR3 sequences, with 51% found just once. Sequencing was performed on blood. This clonotype was sampled from a woman aged 60-75 years in good health. The chain carries TRBV4-3 and TRBJ2-5; 7 bases line up with TRBD2. CDR3 sequence (DNA): TGCGCCAGCAGCCAAGGCACTAGCGTAGAGACCCAGTACTTC. Amino acid sequence: CASSQGTSVETQYF.